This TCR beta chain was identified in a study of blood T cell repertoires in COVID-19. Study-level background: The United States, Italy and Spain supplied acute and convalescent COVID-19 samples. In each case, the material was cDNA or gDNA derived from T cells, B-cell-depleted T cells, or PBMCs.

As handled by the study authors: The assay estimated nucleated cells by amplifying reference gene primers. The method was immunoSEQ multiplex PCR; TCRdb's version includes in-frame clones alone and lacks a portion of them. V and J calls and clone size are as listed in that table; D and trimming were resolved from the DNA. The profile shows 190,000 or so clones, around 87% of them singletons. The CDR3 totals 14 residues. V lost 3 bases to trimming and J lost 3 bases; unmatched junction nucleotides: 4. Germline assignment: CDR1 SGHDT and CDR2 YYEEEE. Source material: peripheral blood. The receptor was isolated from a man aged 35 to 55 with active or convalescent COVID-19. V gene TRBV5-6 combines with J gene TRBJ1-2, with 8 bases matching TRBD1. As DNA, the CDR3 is TGTGCCAGCAGCTCCCTGGACAGGGACTATGGCTACACCTTC. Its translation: CASSSLDRDYGYTF.